The clone carrying this T cell receptor (beta chain) was seen many times. Antigen unknown. This specimen comes from a study of read filtering for tumor transcriptome and immune sequencing. On the study more broadly: By R-ISS, stages I, II and III held around 8, 15 and 7 patients. Per sample, TCR-region reads ranged about 4 to 10.27 million by IR-seq, roughly 80 to 1273 by RNA-seq. General study points: Sorted CD138-negative bone marrow cells were not purified T cells.

The library was built from about 400 ng RNA with molecular barcoded adaptors for alpha/delta and beta/gamma chains. From the reads, TCRdb called clonotypes with MiXCR, one entry per CDR3 protein. The sample has tens of thousands of distinct CDR3 sequences, approximately 18% seen once. Looked up from germline, CDR1 is KGHDR and CDR2 is SFDVKD. Trimming shortened V by 4 bases and J by 1 base, and 14 bases separated the two germline ends. This CDR3 spans 16 amino acids. At the time of active disease, bone marrow was collected from every patient. This receptor was taken from a donor at least 40 years old with multiple myeloma. Sequencing was carried out using a population of CD138-negative cells sorted from bone marrow. This rearrangement joins TRBV24-1 to TRBJ2-3, with D uncertain. CDR3 bases: TGTGCCACCAGTGACCGGGTGGGGATTCGCACAGATACGCAGTATTTT. The encoded protein is CATSDRVGIRTDTQYF.